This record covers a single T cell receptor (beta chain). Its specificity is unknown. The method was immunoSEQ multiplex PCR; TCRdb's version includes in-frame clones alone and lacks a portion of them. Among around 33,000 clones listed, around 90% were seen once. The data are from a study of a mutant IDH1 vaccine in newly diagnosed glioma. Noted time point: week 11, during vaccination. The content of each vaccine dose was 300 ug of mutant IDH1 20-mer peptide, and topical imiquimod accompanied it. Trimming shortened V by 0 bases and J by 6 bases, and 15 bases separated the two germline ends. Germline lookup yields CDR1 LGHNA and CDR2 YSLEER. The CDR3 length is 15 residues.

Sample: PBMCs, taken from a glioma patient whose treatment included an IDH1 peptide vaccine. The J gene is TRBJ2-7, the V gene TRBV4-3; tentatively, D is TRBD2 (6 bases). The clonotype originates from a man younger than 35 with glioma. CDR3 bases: TGCGCCAGCAGCCAAGAGGGAGGCAGGGTAGGCGAGCAGTACTTC. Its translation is CASSQEGGRVGEQYF.